These 6 T cell receptor beta chains were all obtained from the same sample, sequenced in a study of cytomegalovirus exposure and HLA in healthy donors. A multiplex PCR was run with 60 Vbeta primers and 13 Jbeta primers. The protocol was immunoSEQ multiplex PCR, while the TCRdb copy is restricted to in-frame clones and leaves out a portion. This sample carries some 190,000 clones, 80% of them seen once, and the ten largest clones take around 1.4%. Sequenced material: PBMCs. These receptors all stem from a girl aged 10 to 17 in good health and CMV-seropositive.

The CDR3 protein is CASSSLTSTDTQYF. The CDR3 DNA is TGTGCCAGCAGCTCCCTTACTAGCACAGATACGCAGTATTTT. The J gene is TRBJ2-3, the V gene TRBV7-9; no firm D call. V was shortened by 4 bases and J by 0 bases, with 8 bases between the two germline ends. CDR1 is SEHNR, CDR2 FQNEAQ, per germline (reference sequence). CDR3 length: 14 amino acids. The entire variable domain, with the rest obtained from reference TRBV7-9 and TRBJ2-3, is as follows: DTGVSQNPRHKITKRGQNVTFRCDPISEHNRLYWYRQTLGQGPEFLTYFQNEAQLEKSRLLSDRFSAERPKGSFSTLEIQRTEQGDSAMYLCASSSLTSTDTQYFGPGTRLTVL.

The CDR3 DNA is TGCGCCAGCAGCCAAGGCCAGCGGGGACAAGAGACCCAGTACTTC. Protein product: CASSQGQRGQETQYF. V is TRBV4-1 and J is TRBJ2-5, with 7 positions matching TRBD2. The CDR3 covers 15 residues. Germline V gene sequence: CDR1 MGHRA, CDR2 YSYEKL. The junction had 4 bases not matched to a gene; V was cut back by 1 base and J by 2 bases.

This chain uses TRBV18 with TRBJ1-2, with 7 bases that match TRBD1. V was pared by 3 bases and J by 6 bases, with 10 bases of the junction left unmatched. CDR3 size: 15 residues. Looked up from germline, CDR1 is KGHSH and CDR2 is LQKENI. CDR3 residues: CASSPMTGTADGYTF. The CDR3, as DNA: TGTGCCAGCTCACCGATGACCGGGACAGCCGATGGCTACACCTTC.

The CDR3 DNA is TGTGCCAGCAGCTTCATCGGCGGGGAGACCCAGTACTTC. Its translation is CASSFIGGETQYF. V and J are TRBV5-4 and TRBJ2-5, with D possibly matching TRBD2 (5 bases). V was pared by 2 bases and J by 5 bases, with 10 bases between. Germline V gene data show CDR1 as SGHNT and CDR2 as YYREEE (reference sequence). The CDR3 length is 13 residues.

The chain uses TRBV4-1 and TRBJ2-2, with a tentative D call TRBD2 (6 bases). This CDR3 comprises 20 residues. V dropped 0 bases and J dropped 2 bases, with 22 bases sitting between them. Germline V CDR1 and CDR2: MGHRA, YSYEKL. DNA for the CDR3: TGCGCCAGCAGCCAAGATAGGCGTTCGGGGCTAGCGTCTAACACCGGGGAGCTGTTTTTT. Encoded protein: CASSQDRRSGLASNTGELFF.

The chain links TRBV18 to TRBJ2-7; 8 bases are a match to TRBD2. Germline CDR1 KGHSH, CDR2 LQKENI. J gave up 5 bases and V 5 bases, and 8 bases lay outside the gene matches. CDR3 length: 14 amino acids. CDR3 region: CASSITTSGHEQYF. In nucleotides, the CDR3 is TGTGCCAGCTCAATTACCACTAGCGGCCACGAGCAGTACTTC.